This TCR beta chain is from a study of sequential checkpoint blockade in melanoma. Study-level information: First-line arms were nivolumab then ipilimumab, or the reverse, randomized 1:1. Both treatment sequences were followed by maintenance nivolumab.

Documented treatment: randomized to nivolumab then ipilimumab (arm A) or the reverse (arm B). Patients had received no earlier DNA-damaging chemotherapy. PBMC sorting kept live CD3+CD8+ cells without CD19 or CD56. Looked up from germline, CDR1 is MNHEY and CDR2 is SMNVEV (reference sequence). The CDR3 consists of 16 residues. Trimming stripped 5 bases from V and 4 bases from J, with 19 bases between. The table came from immunoSEQ multiplex PCR; TCRdb's copy has only in-frame clones and leaves some out. The table lists approximately 40,000 clones, roughly 90% of them singletons. Material: CD8+ T cells sorted from blood (inferred from file names), obtained from a patient given nivolumab and ipilimumab in sequence. J is TRBJ2-3 and V is TRBV27; perhaps TRBD2 as D (6 bases). The source is a human donor with melanoma. The CDR3 sequence is CASSPPGLPLADTQYF. The DNA for the CDR3 is TGTGCCAGCAGTCCCCCGGGACTTCCCCTGGCAGATACGCAGTATTTT.